These 26 T cell receptor beta chains came from one sample sequenced in a study of identical twins. TCRdb passed the 5' RACE reads through MiXCR, listing each CDR3 protein once. The repertoire holds about 240,000 distinct CDR3 sequences, with roughly 10% as singletons. The sample comprised memory T cells sorted from blood. The receptor source for this set is a man in his fifties in good health.

This clonotype was detected ten times or more. V usage is TRBV11-3 and J usage is TRBJ2-7, with D possibly called TRBD1 or TRBD2 (5 bases each). This CDR3 is built from 13 residues. V shed 3 bases and J shed 3 bases, with 9 bases lying between them. The V gene's germline CDR1 is SGHNT and CDR2 YENEEA. The CDR3 reads CASSLGVSYEQYF. Written as DNA, the CDR3 is TGTGCCAGCAGCTTGGGGGTTAGCTACGAGCAGTACTTC.

This clonotype was picked up many times. The chain links TRBV29-1 to TRBJ2-1, with 14 bases that match TRBD2. CDR1 is SQVTM, CDR2 ANQGSEA, per germline. CDR3 length: 15 amino acids. The trim removed 3 bases at V and 9 bases at J, leaving 7 bases unmatched. CDR3 region: CSVEGLAGVVGEQFF. The CDR3 DNA reads as TGCAGCGTTGAGGGACTAGCGGGAGTCGTGGGTGAGCAGTTCTTC.

This clonotype was counted only a few times. J is TRBJ2-1 and V is TRBV4-3; no definite D call. The CDR3 is 16 residues long. The V end was cut by 0 bases, the J end by 7 bases, with 16 bases between. Germline loops: CDR1 LGHNA, CDR2 YSLEER. The chain's CDR3 is CASSQEPGYLVNEQFF. The CDR3 coding sequence is TGCGCCAGCAGCCAAGAACCTGGGTACTTAGTGAATGAGCAGTTCTTC.

This rearrangement joins TRBV4-1 to TRBJ1-1; possible D gene TRBD1, 5 bases. From germline, CDR1 is MGHRA and CDR2 YSYEKL. With 3 bases removed from V and 7 bases from J, the gap between germline ends came to 27 bases. The CDR3 is 18 amino acids. Written as DNA, the CDR3 is TGCGCCAGCAGCCATCTTTCCCAACCGGGACGGAGACACCTTGAAGCTTTCTTT. Amino acid sequence: CASSHLSQPGRRHLEAFF.

This chain joins TRBV29-1 and TRBJ2-1; a weak D match, TRBD1 (6 bases). Trimming removed 1 base from V and 4 bases from J, with 11 bases in between. Germline lookup yields CDR1 SQVTM and CDR2 ANQGSEA. This CDR3 spans 14 amino acids. This CDR3 is CSVEVPGHYNEQFF. The CDR3 DNA sequence: TGCAGCGTTGAAGTCCCGGGACATTACAATGAGCAGTTCTTC.

This clonotype was counted only a few times. The rearrangement joins TRBV20-1 to TRBJ2-7; 8 bases line up with TRBD1. The CDR3 extends over 15 amino acids. The V gene's germline CDR1 is DFQATT and CDR2 SNEGSKA (reference sequence). V gave up 2 bases and J gave up 5 bases; unmatched junction bases: 11. The DNA of the CDR3 is TGCAGTGCTAGACCGACTCGGACAGGGAACAACGAGCAGTACTTC. This translates into CSARPTRTGNNEQYF.

This clonotype was seen at least ten times. V is TRBV5-1 and J is TRBJ2-1, with 12 bases identical to TRBD2. Germline CDR1 reads SGHRS; CDR2 reads YFSETQ. J was trimmed by 5 bases and V by 2 bases; bases with no gene match: 5. The CDR3 runs to 16 residues. The DNA for the CDR3 is TGCGCCAGCAGCTTCACTAGCGGGGGGCCCAACAATGAGCAGTTCTTC. Its translation is CASSFTSGGPNNEQFF.

The chain uses TRBV7-2 and TRBJ2-1; 7 bases fit TRBD2. CDR3 length equals 14 residues. The junction had 2 bases not matched to a gene; V was cut back by 5 bases and J by 1 base. Per germline, CDR1 SGHTA and CDR2 FQGNSA. This chain's CDR3 is CASSRDYSYNEQFF. CDR3 nucleotides: TGTGCCAGCAGCCGGGACTATTCCTACAATGAGCAGTTCTTC.

This clonotype was seen at least ten times. V gene TRBV6-5 combines with J gene TRBJ1-1; TRBD1 is a possible D gene (5 bases). Germline lookup yields CDR1 MNHEY and CDR2 SVGAGI. V was pared by 1 base and J by 1 base, with 13 bases between. The CDR3 contains 16 residues. In DNA, the CDR3 is TGTGCCAGCAGTTACTACGGTCTGGGGGAGAACACTGAAGCTTTCTTT. Amino acids: CASSYYGLGENTEAFF.

There are many counts of this clonotype. This chain connects TRBV6-5 to TRBJ1-6; D gene uncertain. The CDR3 is 15 residues long. V gave up 0 bases and J gave up 6 bases, with 9 bases separating them. Germline CDR1 and CDR2: MNHEY and SVGAGI. The CDR3: CASSYSREPNSPLHF. CDR3 nucleotide sequence: TGTGCCAGCAGTTACTCGAGGGAGCCTAATTCACCCCTCCACTTT.

The chain joins TRBV6-2 or TRBV6-3 to TRBJ1-5; 8 positions match TRBD1. CDR1 MNHEY and CDR2 SVGEGT come from the germline V gene. V dropped 10 bases and J dropped 0; count of bases not matched to a gene: 5. The CDR3 loop spans 14 amino acids. The CDR3 protein is CATRTGLSNQPQHF. The DNA of the CDR3 is TGTGCCACTCGGACAGGGCTTAGCAATCAGCCCCAGCATTTT.

The rearrangement joins TRBV2 to TRBJ2-4; 11 bases line up with TRBD2. V was clipped by 1 base and J by 7 bases; unmatched bases: 6. The CDR3 totals 16 residues. Germline V gene sequence: CDR1 SNHLY, CDR2 FYNNEI. The CDR3 DNA sequence: TGTGCCAGCAGTGAAGTCGGGGCTAGCGGGAGGAACATTCAGTACTTC. Translated: CASSEVGASGRNIQYF.

In its sample, this clonotype was seen many times. The chain carries TRBV27 and TRBJ1-5, with a tentative D call TRBD1 (5 bases). The CDR3 covers 14 residues. The ends were cut back, 8 bases at V and 6 bases at J, with 17 bases in the middle. Germline CDR1 and CDR2: MNHEY and SMNVEV (reference sequence). This CDR3 is CASGDPSRSQPQHF. The CDR3 nucleotides read TGTGCCAGCGGGGACCCAAGTCGGAGTCAGCCCCAGCATTTT.

This clonotype was detected many times. This chain uses TRBV2 with TRBJ1-2; the D gene is possibly TRBD1 (5 bases). Trimming shortened V by 9 bases and J by 0 bases, and 11 bases separated the two germline ends. This CDR3 is built from 13 residues. CDR1 is SNHLY, CDR2 FYNNEI, per germline. The CDR3 coding sequence is TGTGCCAGACTATTGGGGCCTAACTATGGCTACACCTTC. Translating gives CARLLGPNYGYTF.

This clonotype appeared many times. The V and J genes are TRBV20-1 and TRBJ1-5; no clear D gene. V lost 4 bases and J 0 bases, leaving 13 bases between the germline ends. Germline V gives CDR1 DFQATT, CDR2 SNEGSKA (reference sequence). This CDR3 region has 15 residues. In nucleotides, the CDR3 is TGCAGTGCTAACTCGGACGATTATAGCAATCAGCCCCAGCATTTT. This encodes CSANSDDYSNQPQHF.

Ten or more counts support this clonotype. The chain is built from TRBV20-1 and TRBJ2-3; TRBD1 might be the D (6 bases). Germline V gene data show CDR1 as DFQATT and CDR2 as SNEGSKA (reference sequence). This CDR3 comprises 17 residues. V shed 2 bases and J shed 0 bases, with 18 bases lying between them. The CDR3 nucleotides read TGCAGTGCTAGAACCCCGTTCAGGGGACCTAGCACAGATACGCAGTATTTT. It codes for CSARTPFRGPSTDTQYF.

This clonotype appeared a few times. The rearrangement joins TRBV13 to TRBJ2-3; 10 nucleotides align to TRBD2. This CDR3 comprises 22 residues. Trimming took 1 base from V and 4 from J; bases not matched to a gene: 23. CDR1 and CDR2 (germline): PRHDT, FYEKMQ (reference sequence). CDR3 sequence (DNA): TGTGCCAGCAGCTTAGCCGACGGAGGGTTTGGGCTAGCGGGAGCCGGAGCAGATACGCAGTATTTT. Encoded protein: CASSLADGGFGLAGAGADTQYF.

This clonotype was counted at least ten times. The gene calls are TRBV7-2 and TRBJ2-5, with TRBD2 as a possible D gene (6 bases). The CDR3 is made up of 13 amino acids. Germline CDR1 is SGHTA and CDR2 is FQGNSA. With 1 base removed from V and 5 bases from J, the gap between germline ends came to 8 bases. The chain's CDR3 is CASSLVGGETQYF. CDR3 nucleotide sequence: TGTGCCAGCAGCTTAGTTGGGGGGGAGACCCAGTACTTC.

The chain combines TRBV20-1 with TRBJ1-5; D is ambiguous. V was cut by 2 bases and J by 0 bases, with 5 bases left in between. This CDR3 region has 13 residues. Germline V lookup: CDR1 DFQATT, CDR2 SNEGSKA (reference sequence). CDR3 DNA: TGCAGTGCTAGATTTAGTAGCAATCAGCCCCAGCATTTT. Its translation: CSARFSSNQPQHF.

This clonotype appeared a few times. This chain connects TRBV28 to TRBJ2-7; D might be TRBD1 (5 bases). The CDR3 runs 14 residues. V gave up 5 bases and J gave up 5 bases, with 16 bases separating them. The germline CDR1 and CDR2 sequences are MDHEN and SYDVKM. The CDR3, as DNA: TGTGCCAGCAGTAGGCCGCCAAGGGGTCACGAGCAGTACTTC. Amino acids: CASSRPPRGHEQYF.

The J gene is TRBJ2-3, the V gene TRBV11-2; D gene unclear. This CDR3 is 13 amino acids long. The germline CDR1 and CDR2 sequences are SGHAT and FQNNGV. Trimming pared 0 bases from V and 4 bases from J, leaving 5 bases between. This CDR3 reads CASSLEHSDTQYF. For the CDR3, the DNA is TGTGCCAGCAGCTTAGAACATTCAGATACGCAGTATTTT.

This clonotype turned up a few times. The V gene is TRBV7-8, the J gene TRBJ2-3, with 10 nucleotides matching TRBD2. CDR3 size: 17 residues. Unmatched junction bases numbered 16, after V lost 5 bases and J lost 8 bases. The germline CDR1 and CDR2 sequences are SGHVS and FQNEAQ. CDR3 in DNA: TGTGCCAGCAGCCCCCCCCGGGGCCCTAGCGGGAGCGTTACGCAGTATTTT. Protein: CASSPPRGPSGSVTQYF.

This clonotype has at least ten counts. The chain couples TRBV7-9 to TRBJ2-2; no clear D gene. The CDR3 has 12 amino acids. Germline V lookup: CDR1 SEHNR, CDR2 FQNEAQ (reference sequence). Between the trimmed V and J ends, which lost 6 bases and 7 bases, there was a span of 9 bases. This chain's CDR3 is CASRRRSGELFF. Here the CDR3 DNA reads TGTGCCAGCAGAAGACGGAGCGGGGAGCTGTTTTTT.

Ten or more counts support this clonotype. The chain employs TRBV7-8 and TRBJ2-1, with D possibly matching TRBD2 (5 bases). The CDR3 consists of 14 residues. Germline V CDR1 and CDR2: SGHVS, FQNEAQ. V lost 8 bases and J 3 bases, leaving 14 bases between the germline ends. The DNA for the CDR3 is TGTGCCAGCCTCATTAGCCGGGGCTACAATGAGCAGTTCTTC. Its protein product is CASLISRGYNEQFF.

This clonotype was counted a few times. J is TRBJ1-3 and V is TRBV18; D ambiguous. Germline assignment: CDR1 KGHSH and CDR2 LQKENI. The CDR3 is made up of 15 amino acids. With 2 bases removed from V and 0 bases from J, the gap between germline ends came to 8 bases. CDR3 sequence: CASSPIISSGNTIYF. CDR3 bases: TGTGCCAGCTCACCAATTATCAGCTCTGGAAACACCATATATTTT.

In its sample, this clonotype was seen a few times. V gene TRBV11-2 combines with J gene TRBJ1-1; tentative D call: TRBD1 (6 bases). V lost 1 base and J lost 3, with 18 bases in between. Germline V CDR1 and CDR2: SGHAT, FQNNGV. The CDR3 sequence is 17 residues long. CDR3 sequence: CASSLGTWGQADTEAFF. CDR3 sequence (DNA): TGTGCCAGCAGCTTAGGAACTTGGGGGCAGGCGGACACTGAAGCTTTCTTT.